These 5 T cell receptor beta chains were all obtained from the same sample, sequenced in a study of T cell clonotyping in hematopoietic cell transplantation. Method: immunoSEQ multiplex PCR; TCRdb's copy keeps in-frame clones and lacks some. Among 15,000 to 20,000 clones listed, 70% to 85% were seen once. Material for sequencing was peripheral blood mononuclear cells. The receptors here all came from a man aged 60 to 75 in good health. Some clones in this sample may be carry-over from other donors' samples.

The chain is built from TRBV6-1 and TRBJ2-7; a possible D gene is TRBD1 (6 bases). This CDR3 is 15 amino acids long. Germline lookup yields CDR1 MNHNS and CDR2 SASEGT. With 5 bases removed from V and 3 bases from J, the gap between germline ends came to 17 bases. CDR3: CASSRLRPGDYEQYF. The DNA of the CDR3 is TGTGCCAGCAGTCGACTGAGGCCAGGGGACTACGAGCAGTACTTC.

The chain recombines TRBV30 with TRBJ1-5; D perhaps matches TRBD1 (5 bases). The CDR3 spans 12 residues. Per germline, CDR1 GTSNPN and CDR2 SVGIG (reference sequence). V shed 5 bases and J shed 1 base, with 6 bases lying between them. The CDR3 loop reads CAWAGSNQPQHF. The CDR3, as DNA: TGTGCCTGGGCAGGGAGCAATCAGCCCCAGCATTTT.

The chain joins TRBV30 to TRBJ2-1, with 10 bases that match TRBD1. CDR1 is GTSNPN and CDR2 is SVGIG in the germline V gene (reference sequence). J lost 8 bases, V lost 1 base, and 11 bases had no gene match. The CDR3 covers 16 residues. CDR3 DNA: TGTGCCTGGAGTGATGAGGGACAGGGGATAGCGGATGAGCAGTTCTTC. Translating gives CAWSDEGQGIADEQFF.

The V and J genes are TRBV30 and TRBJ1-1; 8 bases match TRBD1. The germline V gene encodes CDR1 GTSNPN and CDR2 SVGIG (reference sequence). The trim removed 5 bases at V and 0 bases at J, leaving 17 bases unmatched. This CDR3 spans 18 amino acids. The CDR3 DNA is TGTGCCTGGGTCAGGAGAGGGCAGGGGGCTCGCATGAACACTGAAGCTTTCTTT. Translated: CAWVRRGQGARMNTEAFF.

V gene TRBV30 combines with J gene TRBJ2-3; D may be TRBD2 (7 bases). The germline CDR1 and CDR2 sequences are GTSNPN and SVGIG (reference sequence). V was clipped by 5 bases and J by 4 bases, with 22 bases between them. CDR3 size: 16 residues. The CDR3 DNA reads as TGTGCCTGGGATGTTGGGGGGGGCCAATATGCAGATACGCAGTATTTT. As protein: CAWDVGGGQYADTQYF.